This T cell receptor (beta chain) emerged from a study of blood T cell repertoires in COVID-19. The wider study: Collection of acute and convalescent COVID-19 samples took place in the United States, Italy and Spain. T cells, B-cell-depleted T cells, or PBMCs provided the cDNA or gDNA that served as material.

The CDR3 sequence is 16 residues long. V was cut by 4 bases and J by 1 base, with 17 bases left in between. Per germline, CDR1 SGHRS and CDR2 YFSETQ. Source study methods: By means of reference gene primer amplification, nucleated cell counts were estimated. The repertoire was sequenced with immunoSEQ multiplex PCR; TCRdb's copy has only in-frame clones and lacks some. D and trimming come from the DNA, and the V and J calls and clone size come from that table. This table has 220,000 or so clones, 85% to 90% appearing once. This chain connects TRBV5-1 to TRBJ1-1; a weak D match, TRBD1 (6 bases). The sample taken for sequencing was PBMCs or T cells enriched from blood (not recorded which). This TCR derives from a woman aged 18-35 years in a cohort exposed to, infected with or recovered from COVID-19 (not recorded which). CDR3 residues: CASSPGQATRNTEAFF. In DNA, the CDR3 is TGCGCCAGCAGCCCGGGACAAGCTACCCGGAACACTGAAGCTTTCTTT.